The clone carrying this TCR beta chain showed up many times. Time point defined: blood at routine non-recurrence follow-up after resection. The germline CDR1 and CDR2 sequences are ENHRY and SYGVKD. With 8 bases removed from V and 6 bases from J, the gap between germline ends came to 12 bases. The CDR3 spans 12 residues. Via MiXCR, TCRdb re-called the 5' RACE reads, giving one row per CDR3 protein. This sample yields 20,000 or so distinct CDR3 sequences, of which 10% are seen a single time; roughly a third belongs to the top ten. The sample comes from a study of spatial heterogeneity in lung cancer. The specimen comprised PBMCs, sampled at follow-up. The chain is built from TRBV10-3 and TRBJ2-3; D gene ambiguous. The receptor was isolated from a female donor with early-stage non-small cell lung cancer. The CDR3 nucleotides are TGTGCCATCGGCAACCAGACTGATACGCAGTATTTT. This gives the protein CAIGNQTDTQYF.